This TCR beta chain was retrieved from a study of blood T cell repertoires in COVID-19. Study information: PBMCs, B-cell-depleted T cells, or T cells were the source of the cDNA or gDNA that made up the material.

Source study methods: Researchers report that nucleated cell counts were estimated from reference gene primer amplification. Sequencing was performed with immunoSEQ multiplex PCR; in TCRdb, only in-frame clones are kept and a portion is missing. V and J calls and clone size come straight from that table; D and trimming were deduced from the DNA. The table has some 200,000 clones, 84% seen once. The germline V gene has CDR1 WNHNN and CDR2 SYGVQD (reference sequence). This CDR3 has 15 residues. Trimming removed 4 bases from V and 6 bases from J; junction bases left unmatched: 6. The source of this sequence is a human donor with acute or convalescent COVID-19. The donor label of this sample is uncertain. The source material was peripheral blood. This chain links TRBV10-1 with TRBJ2-3; 11 bases match TRBD2. DNA of the CDR3: TGCGCCAGCAGTGTAACTAGCGGGAGTTTCGATACGCAGTATTTT. Translating gives CASSVTSGSFDTQYF.